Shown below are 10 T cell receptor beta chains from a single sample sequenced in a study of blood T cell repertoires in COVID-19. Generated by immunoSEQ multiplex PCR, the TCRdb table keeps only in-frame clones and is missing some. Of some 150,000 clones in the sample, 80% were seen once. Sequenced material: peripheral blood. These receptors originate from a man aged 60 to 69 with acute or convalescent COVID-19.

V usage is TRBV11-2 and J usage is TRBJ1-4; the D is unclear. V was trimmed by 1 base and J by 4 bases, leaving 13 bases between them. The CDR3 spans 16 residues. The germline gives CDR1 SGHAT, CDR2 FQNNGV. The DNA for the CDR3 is TGTGCCAGCAGCTTAGGACATACTCTACGTAATGAAAAACTGTTTTTT. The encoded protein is CASSLGHTLRNEKLFF. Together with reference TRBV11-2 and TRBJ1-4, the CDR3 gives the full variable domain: EAGVAQSPRYKIIEKRQSVAFWCNPISGHATLYWYQQILGQGPKLLIQFQNNGVVDDSQLPKDRFSAERLKGVDSTLKIQPAKLEDSAVYLCASSLGHTLRNEKLFFGSGTQLSVL.

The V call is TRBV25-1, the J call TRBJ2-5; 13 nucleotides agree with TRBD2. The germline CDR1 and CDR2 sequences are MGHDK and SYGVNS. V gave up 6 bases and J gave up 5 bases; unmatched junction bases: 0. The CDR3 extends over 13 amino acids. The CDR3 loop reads CASRTSGGETQYF. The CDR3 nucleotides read TGTGCCAGCAGGACTAGCGGGGGGGAGACCCAGTACTTC.

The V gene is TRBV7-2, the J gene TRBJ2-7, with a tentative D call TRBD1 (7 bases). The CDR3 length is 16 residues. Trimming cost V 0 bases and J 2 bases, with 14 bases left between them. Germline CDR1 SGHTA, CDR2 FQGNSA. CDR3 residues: CASSLAGGGAPYEQYF. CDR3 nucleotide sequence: TGTGCCAGCAGCTTAGCAGGAGGGGGCGCACCCTACGAGCAGTACTTC.

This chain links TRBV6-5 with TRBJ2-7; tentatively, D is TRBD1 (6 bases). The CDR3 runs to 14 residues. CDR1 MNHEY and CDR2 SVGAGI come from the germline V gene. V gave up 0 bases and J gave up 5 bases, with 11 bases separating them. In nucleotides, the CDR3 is TGTGCCAGCAGTTACTCGCCAGGGGTCCACGAGCAGTACTTC. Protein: CASSYSPGVHEQYF.

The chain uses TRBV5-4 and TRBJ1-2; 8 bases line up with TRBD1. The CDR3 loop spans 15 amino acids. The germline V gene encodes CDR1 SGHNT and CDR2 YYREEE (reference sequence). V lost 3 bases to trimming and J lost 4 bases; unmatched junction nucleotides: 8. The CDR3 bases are TGTGCCAGCAGCTCCCTTAACGACAGGGGCTATGGCTACACCTTC. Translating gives CASSSLNDRGYGYTF.

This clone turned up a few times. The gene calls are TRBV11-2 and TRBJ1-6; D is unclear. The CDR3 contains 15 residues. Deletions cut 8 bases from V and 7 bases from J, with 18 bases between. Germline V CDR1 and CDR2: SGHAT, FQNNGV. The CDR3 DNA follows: TGTGCCAGCTCCCAGACCAGAACGGGAAATTCACCCCTCCACTTT. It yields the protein CASSQTRTGNSPLHF.

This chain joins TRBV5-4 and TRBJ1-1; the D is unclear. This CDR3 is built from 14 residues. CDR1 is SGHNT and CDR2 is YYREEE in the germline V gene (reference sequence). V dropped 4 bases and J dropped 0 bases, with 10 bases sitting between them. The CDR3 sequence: CASSQATVNTEAFF. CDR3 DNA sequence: TGTGCCAGCAGCCAAGCGACGGTGAACACTGAAGCTTTCTTT.

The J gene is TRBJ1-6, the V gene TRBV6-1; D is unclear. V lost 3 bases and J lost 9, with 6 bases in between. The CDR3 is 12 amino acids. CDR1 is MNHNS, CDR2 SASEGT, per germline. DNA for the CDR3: TGTGCCAGCAGTGACCCGGTTTCACCCCTCCACTTT. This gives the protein CASSDPVSPLHF.

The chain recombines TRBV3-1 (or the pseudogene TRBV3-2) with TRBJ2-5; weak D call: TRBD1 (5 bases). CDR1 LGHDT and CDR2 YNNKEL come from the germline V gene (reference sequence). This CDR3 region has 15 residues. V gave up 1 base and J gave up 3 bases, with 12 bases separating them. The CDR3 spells CASSQGVRREETQYF. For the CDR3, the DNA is TGTGCCAGCAGCCAAGGTGTCCGCAGGGAAGAGACCCAGTACTTC.

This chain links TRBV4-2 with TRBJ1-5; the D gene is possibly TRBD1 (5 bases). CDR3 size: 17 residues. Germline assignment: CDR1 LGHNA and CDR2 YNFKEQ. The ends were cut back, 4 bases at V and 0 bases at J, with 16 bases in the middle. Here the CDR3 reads CASSRTGGGDSNQPQHF. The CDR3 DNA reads TGTGCCAGCAGCCGTACCGGGGGTGGAGATAGCAATCAGCCCCAGCATTTT.